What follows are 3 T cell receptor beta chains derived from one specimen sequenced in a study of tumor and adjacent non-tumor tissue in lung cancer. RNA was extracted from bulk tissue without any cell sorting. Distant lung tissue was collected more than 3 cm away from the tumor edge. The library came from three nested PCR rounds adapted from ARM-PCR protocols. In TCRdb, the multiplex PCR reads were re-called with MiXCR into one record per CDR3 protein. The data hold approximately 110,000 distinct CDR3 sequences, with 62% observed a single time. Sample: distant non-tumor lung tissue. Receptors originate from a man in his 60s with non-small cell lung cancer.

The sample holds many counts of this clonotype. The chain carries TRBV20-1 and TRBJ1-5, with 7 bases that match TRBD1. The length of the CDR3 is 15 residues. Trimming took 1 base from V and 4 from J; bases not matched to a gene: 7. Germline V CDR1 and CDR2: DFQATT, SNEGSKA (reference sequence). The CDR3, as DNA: TGCAGTGCTAGAGTGCCAGGGGGAAAAAATCAGCCCCAGCATTTT. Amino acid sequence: CSARVPGGKNQPQHF.

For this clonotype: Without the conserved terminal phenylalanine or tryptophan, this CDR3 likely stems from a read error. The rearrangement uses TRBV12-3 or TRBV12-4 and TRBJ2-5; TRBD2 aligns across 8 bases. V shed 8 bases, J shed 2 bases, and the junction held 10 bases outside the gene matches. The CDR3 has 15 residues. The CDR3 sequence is CASPPGGDRQETQYL. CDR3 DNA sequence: TGTGCCAGCCCTCCGGGGGGGGATCGGCAAGAGACCCAGTACTTA.

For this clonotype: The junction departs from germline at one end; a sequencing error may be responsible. CDR3 DNA sequence: TGTGCCAGCAGTCCCAATGGAGACACCATACATTTT. Its translation is CASSPNGDTIHF. The rearrangement joins TRBV6-5 to TRBJ1-3; D is ambiguous. This CDR3 spans 12 amino acids. Germline V gene data show CDR1 as MNHEY and CDR2 as SVGAGI.